The 14 T cell receptor beta chains below come from one sample, sequenced in a study of blood T cell repertoires in COVID-19 (TCRdb year 2020). The library was made by the immunoSEQ multiplex PCR assay. Drawn from immuneACCESS, this table holds only the in-frame rearrangements with V and J called that TCRdb kept. Clones are partly lost; checked studies trace under half to an unresolved V gene and leave the rest unexplained. The sample table contains a few hundred thousand clones; only one count was recorded for approximately 93% of them. The ten largest clones take up over 0.7% of the sample. The sample comprised PBMCs or T cells enriched from blood (not recorded which). The receptors come from a woman in her 40s who had been exposed to COVID-19.

The chain links TRBV19 to TRBJ1-6; D is possibly TRBD1 (5 bases). The CDR3 contains 14 residues. V dropped 8 bases and J dropped 0 bases, with 8 bases sitting between them. Germline CDR1 LNHDA, CDR2 SQIVND (reference sequence). The CDR3 DNA reads TGTGCCAGTGGACAAAGCTCCTATAATTCACCCCTCCACTTT. Residues: CASGQSSYNSPLHF.

The chain carries TRBV9 and TRBJ2-1; TRBD1 aligns across 10 bases. Per the germline V gene, CDR1 is SGDLS and CDR2 is YYNGEE. The CDR3 runs to 14 residues. J gave up 7 bases and V 4 bases, and 5 bases lay outside the gene matches. The CDR3 sequence is CASSPGTGENEQFF. As DNA, the CDR3 is TGTGCCAGCAGCCCGGGGACAGGGGAGAATGAGCAGTTCTTC.

The genes are TRBV19 and TRBJ1-2; D is ambiguous. V lost 0 bases, J lost 4 bases, and 12 bases lay in between. This CDR3 is built from 15 residues. Per the germline V gene, CDR1 is LNHDA and CDR2 is SQIVND (reference sequence). The chain's CDR3 is CASSIDTPVIYGYTF. CDR3 nucleotide sequence: TGTGCCAGTAGTATAGATACGCCGGTAATCTATGGCTACACCTTC. Using reference TRBV19 and TRBJ1-2 for the parts outside the CDR3, the full variable domain is DGGITQSPKYLFRKEGQNVTLSCEQNLNHDAMYWYRQDPGQGLRLIYYSQIVNDFQKGDIAEGYSVSREKKESFPLTVTSAQKNPTAFYLCASSIDTPVIYGYTFGSGTRLTVV.

In nucleotides, the CDR3 is TGTGCCAGCACCACGGGAGTAGGTGGCTACACCTTC. Translating it yields CASTTGVGGYTF. V is TRBV12-3 or TRBV12-4 and J is TRBJ1-2, with D unresolved. Trimming stripped 7 bases from V and 7 bases from J, with 13 bases between. The CDR3 totals 12 residues.

This clone came up once. The rearrangement links TRBV5-4 to TRBJ1-3, with TRBD1 as a possible D gene (5 bases). CDR1 is SGHNT, CDR2 YYREEE, per germline (reference sequence). V was cut by 2 bases and J by 2 bases, with 8 bases left in between. The CDR3 is 14 amino acids. Written as DNA, the CDR3 is TGTGCCAGCAGCTTCCAGGGTACTGGAAACACCATATATTTT. This codes for CASSFQGTGNTIYF.

This chain connects TRBV5-5 to TRBJ1-3, with D perhaps matching TRBD1 (6 bases). The CDR3 is made up of 17 amino acids. Trimming took off 4 bases at V and 0 bases at J, with 17 bases between the two ends. Germline V gives CDR1 SGHKS, CDR2 YYEKEE (reference sequence). CDR3 loop: CASSRIRTDHSGNTIYF. In nucleotides, the CDR3 is TGTGCCAGCAGCCGAATAAGGACAGATCACTCTGGAAACACCATATATTTT.

This chain joins TRBV2 and TRBJ2-3, with a tentative D call TRBD2 (5 bases). Trimming took off 6 bases at V and 0 bases at J, with 16 bases between the two ends. The CDR3 has 16 amino acids. The V gene's germline CDR1 is SNHLY and CDR2 FYNNEI. CDR3 in DNA: TGTGCCAGCAGCTCCACCGGGGTCTCTAGCACAGATACGCAGTATTTT. This encodes CASSSTGVSSTDTQYF.

The rearrangement joins TRBV4-1 to TRBJ1-4; 7 nucleotides align to TRBD1. Germline V gene data show CDR1 as MGHRA and CDR2 as YSYEKL. CDR3 size: 16 residues. J lost 5 bases, V lost 3 bases, and 9 bases had no gene match. The CDR3 sequence: CASSHAKEQGNEKLFF. The CDR3, as DNA: TGCGCCAGCAGCCACGCTAAGGAACAGGGGAATGAAAAACTGTTTTTT.

The chain has TRBV11-2 and TRBJ2-7, with unresolved D. Germline CDR1 is SGHAT and CDR2 is FQNNGV. The CDR3 has 13 amino acids. V lost 6 bases to trimming and J lost 2 bases, with 11 bases between them. CDR3 bases: TGTGCCAGCAGTCCGCAGGCCACCTACGAGCAGTACTTC. Translating it yields CASSPQATYEQYF.

J is TRBJ2-1 and V is TRBV30, with 9 bases matching TRBD2. The CDR3 has 15 amino acids. V lost 3 bases, J lost 1 base, and 4 bases stayed unmatched. In germline, CDR1 is GTSNPN, CDR2 SVGIG (reference sequence). The CDR3 reads CAWRISGRSYNEQFF. The CDR3 DNA sequence: TGTGCCTGGAGGATAAGCGGGAGGTCCTACAATGAGCAGTTCTTC.

The chain carries TRBV15 and TRBJ1-1; 7 bases fit TRBD1. The length of the CDR3 is 15 residues. Germline CDR1 reads LNHNV; CDR2 reads YYDKDF (reference sequence). With V trimmed by 2 bases and J by 6 bases, 9 bases remained unmatched. CDR3 coding DNA: TGTGCCACCAGCAGATCCACAGGGGCGTTTTCTGAAGCTTTCTTT. Protein: CATSRSTGAFSEAFF.

The chain combines TRBV15 with TRBJ2-4, with D possibly being TRBD2 (6 bases). Germline V lookup: CDR1 LNHNV, CDR2 YYDKDF (reference sequence). Trimming took off 1 base at V and 0 bases at J, with 19 bases between the two ends. The CDR3 totals 19 residues. The CDR3 spells CATSRAATGQRVAKNIQYF. In DNA form, the CDR3 reads TGTGCCACCAGCAGAGCCGCGACGGGGCAGCGGGTAGCCAAAAACATTCAGTACTTC.

The chain joins TRBV21-1 to TRBJ1-3; the table's D call, TRBD1, was not checked against the DNA. TRBV21-1 has pseudogene status. The CDR3 covers 16 residues. CDR3 in DNA: TGTGCCAGCAGCACCCTCGACAGACGCTCTGGAAACACCATATATTTT. It translates to CASSTLDRRSGNTIYF.

The rearrangement uses TRBV5-4 and TRBJ2-1; D is unresolved. The germline gives CDR1 SGHNT, CDR2 YYREEE (reference sequence). Trimming took 1 base from V and 3 from J, leaving 8 bases between them. This CDR3 region has 14 residues. Written as DNA, the CDR3 is TGTGCCAGCAGCTTGTCAAGCGACTACAATGAGCAGTTCTTC. The encoded protein is CASSLSSDYNEQFF.